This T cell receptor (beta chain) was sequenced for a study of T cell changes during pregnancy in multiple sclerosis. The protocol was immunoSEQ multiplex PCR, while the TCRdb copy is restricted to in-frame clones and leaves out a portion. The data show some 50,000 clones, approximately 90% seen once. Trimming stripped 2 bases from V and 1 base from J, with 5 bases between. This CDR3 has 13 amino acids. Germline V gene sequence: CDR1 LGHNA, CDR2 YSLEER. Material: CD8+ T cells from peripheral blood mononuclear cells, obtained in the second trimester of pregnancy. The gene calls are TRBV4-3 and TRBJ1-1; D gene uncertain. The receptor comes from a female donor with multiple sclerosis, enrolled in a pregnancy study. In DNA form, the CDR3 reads TGCGCCAGCAGCCAATTTAAGAACACTGAAGCTTTCTTT. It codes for CASSQFKNTEAFF.